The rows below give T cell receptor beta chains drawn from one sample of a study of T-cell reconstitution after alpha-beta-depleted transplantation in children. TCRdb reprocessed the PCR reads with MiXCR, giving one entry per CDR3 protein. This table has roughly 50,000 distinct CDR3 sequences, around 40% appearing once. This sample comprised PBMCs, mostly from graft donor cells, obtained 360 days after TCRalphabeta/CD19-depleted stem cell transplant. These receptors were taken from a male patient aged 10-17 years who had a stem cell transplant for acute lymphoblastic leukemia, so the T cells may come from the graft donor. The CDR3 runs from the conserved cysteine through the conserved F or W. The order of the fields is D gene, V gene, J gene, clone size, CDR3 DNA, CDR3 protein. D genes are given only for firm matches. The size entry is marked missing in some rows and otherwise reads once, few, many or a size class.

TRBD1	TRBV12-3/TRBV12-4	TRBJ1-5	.	TGTGCCAGCAGTTTCGGACAGGGCAATCAGCCCCAGCATTTT	CASSFGQGNQPQHF
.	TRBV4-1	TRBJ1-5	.	TGCGCCAGCAGCCAAGAGGGGGTAAACAATCAGCCCCAGCATTTT	CASSQEGVNNQPQHF
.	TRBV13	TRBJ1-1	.	TGTGCCAGCAGCTTACGGGGTTTGAACACTGAAGCTTTCTTT	CASSLRGLNTEAFF
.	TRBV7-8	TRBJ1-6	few	TGTGCCAGCAGCTTAGCAGGGGACGGATGGCCACCCCTCCACTTT	CASSLAGDGWPPLHF
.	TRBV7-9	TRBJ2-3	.	TGTGCCAGCAATAGGGACCAAGATACGCAGTATTTT	CASNRDQDTQYF
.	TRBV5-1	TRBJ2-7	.	TGCGCCAGCAGCTTGTGGGAAGGTCCCGAGCAGTACTTC	CASSLWEGPEQYF
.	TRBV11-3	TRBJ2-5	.	TGTGCCAGTTGTAGTCTAGGAGGGAAAGAGACCCAGTACTTC	CASCSLGGKETQYF
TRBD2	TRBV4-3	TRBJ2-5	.	TGCGCCAGCAGCCAAGATTATCTAGGGAGGGAAGAGACCCAGTACTTC	CASSQDYLGREETQYF
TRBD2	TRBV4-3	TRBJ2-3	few	TGCGCCAGCAGCCAAGATGCGCTAGCGGGGGGTAAGGATACGCAGTATTTT	CASSQDALAGGKDTQYF
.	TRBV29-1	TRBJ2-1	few	TGCAGCGTTGAGGGGACGGTCCTAGGGAATGAGCAGTTCTTC	CSVEGTVLGNEQFF
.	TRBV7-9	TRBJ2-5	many	TGTGCCAGCAGCCCAGACAGGTTCCAAGAGACCCAGTACTTC	CASSPDRFQETQYF
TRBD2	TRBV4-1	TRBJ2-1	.	TGCGCCAGCAGCCAAGGGTGGGACTACTCCTACAATGAGCAGTTCTTC	CASSQGWDYSYNEQFF
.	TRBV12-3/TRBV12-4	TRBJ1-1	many	TGTGCCAGCAGTTTTGCAGGGAATAAAGCTTTCTTT	CASSFAGNKAFF
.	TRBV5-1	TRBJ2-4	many	TGCGCCAGCAGCTTGGCGGACAGAGACATTCAGTACTTC	CASSLADRDIQYF
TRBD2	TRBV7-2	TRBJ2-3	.	TGTGCCAGCAGCCGGGCCGGGACTAGCGTCCCAGATACGCAGTATTTT	CASSRAGTSVPDTQYF
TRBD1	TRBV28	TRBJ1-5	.	TGTGCCAGCAGTTTCCTACAGGGGAGGCTCCAGCCCCAGCATTTT	CASSFLQGRLQPQHF
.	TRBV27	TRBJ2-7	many	TGTGCCAGCAGTTTCTCCTACGAGCAGTACTTC	CASSFSYEQYF
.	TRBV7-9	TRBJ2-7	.	TGTGCCAGCAGCATCGGACGGGGCTACGAGCAGTACTTC	CASSIGRGYEQYF
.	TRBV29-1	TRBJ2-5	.	TGCAGCGTTGATCGGGGGTTTGGGGAGACCCAGTACTTC	CSVDRGFGETQYF
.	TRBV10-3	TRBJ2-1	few	TGTGCCATCCATAAGGAGAACAGGTACAATGAGCAGTTCTTC	CAIHKENRYNEQFF
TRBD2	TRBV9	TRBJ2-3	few	TGTGCCAGCAGCGCCCCTTACGGACTAGCGGGCACAGATACGCAGTATTTT	CASSAPYGLAGTDTQYF
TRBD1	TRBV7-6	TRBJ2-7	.	TGTGCCAGCAGCCGAGGGACAGGGGGCAAATACGAGCAGTACTTC	CASSRGTGGKYEQYF
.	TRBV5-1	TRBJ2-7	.	TGCGCCAGCAGCCGCGTTATCTACGAGCAGTACTTC	CASSRVIYEQYF
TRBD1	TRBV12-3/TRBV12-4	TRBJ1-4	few	TGTGCCAGCAGGCCCCCGGGACAGTCTAATGAAAAACTGTTTTTT	CASRPPGQSNEKLFF
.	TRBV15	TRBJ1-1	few	TGTGCCACCAGCAGAGATAAGGGACGCCAAGAATCTCTCTTT	CATSRDKGRQESLF
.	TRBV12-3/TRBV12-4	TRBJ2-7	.	TGTGCCAGCAGTCCCGGGGCCATTTACTACGAGCAGTACTTC	CASSPGAIYYEQYF
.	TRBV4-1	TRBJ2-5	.	TGCGCCAGCAGCCAAGAGGATTCTCAAGGGGAGACCCAGTACTTC	CASSQEDSQGETQYF
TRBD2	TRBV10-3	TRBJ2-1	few	TGTGCCATCAGTGAGGGTTCCGGAAGAGCGGGAGTCTCGAATGAGCAGTTCTTC	CAISEGSGRAGVSNEQFF
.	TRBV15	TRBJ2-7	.	TGTGCCACCAGCGGACGGAAACAGGGACCATCCAGCGAGCAGTACTTC	CATSGRKQGPSSEQYF
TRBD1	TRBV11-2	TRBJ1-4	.	TGTGCCAGCAGTCCACAGGGGACGGGTGAAAAACTGTTTTTT	CASSPQGTGEKLFF
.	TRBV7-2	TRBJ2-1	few	TGTGCCAGCATGACGCTCCCGGAGGTGTTCAATGAGCAGTTCTTC	CASMTLPEVFNEQFF
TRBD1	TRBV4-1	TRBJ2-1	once	TGCGCCAGCAGCCAAGCCAGGGGGCCATACAATGAGCAGTTCTTC	CASSQARGPYNEQFF
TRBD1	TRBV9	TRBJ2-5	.	TGTGCCAGCAGCGAGGGGGCACGTGAGCAAGAGACCCAGTACTTC	CASSEGAREQETQYF
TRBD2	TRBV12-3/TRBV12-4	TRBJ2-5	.	TGTGCCAGCAGACCCGCGGGAGGGCACCCACCTAACTTC	CASRPAGGHPPNF
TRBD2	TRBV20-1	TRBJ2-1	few	TGCAGTGCTCCACTAGCGGGGAGTTACAATGAGCAGTTCTTC	CSAPLAGSYNEQFF
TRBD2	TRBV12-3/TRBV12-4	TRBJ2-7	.	TGTGCCAGCAGTCCCAGCGGGGTCTACGAGCAGTACTTC	CASSPSGVYEQYF
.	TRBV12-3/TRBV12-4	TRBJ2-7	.	TGTGCCAGCAGTTCTAGTCTGTACGAGCAGTACTTC	CASSSSLYEQYF
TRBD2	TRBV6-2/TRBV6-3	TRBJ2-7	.	TGTGCCAGCAGTCCGGCCGGACTAGCAGGGTACGAGCAGTACTTC	CASSPAGLAGYEQYF
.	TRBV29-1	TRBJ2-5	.	TGCAGCGTTGTACCCCAAGAGACCCAGTACTTC	CSVVPQETQYF
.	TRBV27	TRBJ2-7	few	TGTGCCAGCAGTTTAGGATACTTGAGAGGGCAAGAGCAGTACTTC	CASSLGYLRGQEQYF
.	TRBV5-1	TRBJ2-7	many	TGCGCCAGCAGCTTGGAGCCTAGCTCCTACGAGCAGTACTTC	CASSLEPSSYEQYF
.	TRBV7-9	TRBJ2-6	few	TGTGCCAGCAGCTTAGACAGGTCTGGGGCCAACGTCCTGACTTTC	CASSLDRSGANVLTF
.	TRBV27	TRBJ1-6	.	TGTGCCAGCAGTTTATCCGCAGGGGCCGCTACACCCCTCCACTTT	CASSLSAGAATPLHF
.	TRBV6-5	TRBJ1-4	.	TGTGCCAGCAGTTCGGGCCTTGGGGAAAAACTGTTTTTT	CASSSGLGEKLFF
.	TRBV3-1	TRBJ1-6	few	TGTGCCAGCAGCCATGGGCAAGGGAATTCACCCCTCCACTTT	CASSHGQGNSPLHF
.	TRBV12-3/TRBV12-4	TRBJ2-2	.	TGTGCCAGCCGGGGAAGAGAGCTGTTTTTT	CASRGRELFF
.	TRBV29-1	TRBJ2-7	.	TGCAGCGTTGTAGGCTACGACGAGCAGTACTTC	CSVVGYDEQYF
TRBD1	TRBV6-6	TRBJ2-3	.	TGTGCCAGCAGTTTACCAGGGGGAGATACGCAGTATTTT	CASSLPGGDTQYF
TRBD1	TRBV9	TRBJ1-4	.	TGTGCCAGCAGCCTTACAGGGGATAATGAAAAACTGTTTTTT	CASSLTGDNEKLFF
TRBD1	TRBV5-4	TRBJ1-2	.	TGTGCCAGCAGCTGGGGCTACAGGGGAAAGGATGGCGGCTACACCTTC	CASSWGYRGKDGGYTF
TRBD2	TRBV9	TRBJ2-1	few	TGTGCCAGCAGCGTTGACCGATTTAGCGGGAGTTATTACAATGAGCAGTTCTTC	CASSVDRFSGSYYNEQFF
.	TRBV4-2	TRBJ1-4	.	TGTTCCAGCAGCCCAAAAGGGGGAGTTAATGAAAAACTGTTTTTT	CSSSPKGGVNEKLFF
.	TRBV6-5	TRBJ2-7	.	TGTGCCAGCAGTTACGGCTCGGCTGGCTACGAGCAGTACTTC	CASSYGSAGYEQYF
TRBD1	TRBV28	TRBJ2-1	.	TGTGCCAGCAGTTTCGGGAAAGGACAGGGGACCTACAATGAGCAGTTCTTC	CASSFGKGQGTYNEQFF
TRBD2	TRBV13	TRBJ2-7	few	TGTGCCAGCAGCTTAGCTAGCGGGAGATGGGAGCAGTACTTC	CASSLASGRWEQYF
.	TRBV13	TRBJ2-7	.	TGTGCCAGCAGCTCGAAGTCGGAGGGACTGAGGAATTACGAGCAGTACTTC	CASSSKSEGLRNYEQYF
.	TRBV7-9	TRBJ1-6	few	TGTGCCAGCAGCTGGGACCGGGGGCCGCCTTATAATTCACCCCTCCACTTT	CASSWDRGPPYNSPLHF
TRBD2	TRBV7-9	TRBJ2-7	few	TGTGCCAGCAGCCCAGCACTTAGCGGGAGTTACGAGCAGTACTTC	CASSPALSGSYEQYF
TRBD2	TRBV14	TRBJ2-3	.	TGTGCCATCCACTCCAGGCGGGAGAAGACAGATACGCAGTATTTT	CAIHSRREKTDTQYF